This paragraph covers one T cell receptor (beta chain) sequence. No antigen is known for it. Nothing much larger sits one base from this clone, and base qualities are not available. This sample is part of a study of CD8+CD57+ T cells in acquired aplastic anemia (dated by TCRdb to about 2018). With regard to the full study: DNA extracted from sorted CD4+ and CD8+ cells had a mean of about 3.3 ug, with a range of about 0.19 to 30 ug. For healthy donor samples, the average read count was about 9.9 million for CD4+ cells and around 12 million for CD8+ cells.

Beyond this particular receptor, the publication reports: CD8+ Simpson's diversity did not differ significantly between patients and healthy controls (P=0.060). Over 25 CD8+ CDR3 sequences were found in both patients and controls but appeared to be highly expressed in patients and within the immunodominant clones of the patients.

TCR beta VDJ combination and CDR3 sequence profiling used genomic DNA as the template. TCR repertoire sequencing was run on an Illumina HiSeq 2000. For the original study's pipeline: Repertoires were assessed using TRBV/TRBJ rearrangement plots, CDR3 size and DJ length profiles, and Simpson's diversity index. The most abundant DNA sequence in the deep sequencing data was defined as the immunodominant clone. CDR3 amino acid sequences were checked for sharing across subjects and were also compared against the VDJdb database and published repertoires. Starting from the raw public reads, TCRdb applied fastp trimming at Q25, assembled clones with MiXCR and retained in-frame beta chains. CDR3 protein duplicates are merged, each entry listing the most common genes and DNA. None of the V and J calls come from the authors' own analysis; TCRdb made them. This sample comprises under 200,000 distinct CDR3 sequences, around 40% of them detected only once. The ten largest make up 1.1% of the sample.

In this study, sorted CD4+ and CD8+ T cells from the blood of healthy subjects and of severe aplastic anemia patients had their TCR repertoires deep-sequenced. Ficoll-Paque density gradient centrifugation was used to isolate peripheral blood mononuclear cells. Before DNA was extracted, CD4+ and CD8+ T cells were sorted using either FACS or magnetic beads. This sequence was found in a human donor in good health. The sequenced sample was sorted CD4+, CD8+, or CD8+CD57+ T cells (not recorded which) from PBMCs.

Here the CDR3 is given as CASSSQGYEQYF. At the DNA level, the sequence is TGTGCCAGCAGCTCGCAGGGTTACGAGCAGTACTTC. This sequence uses TRBV7-2 and TRBJ2-7; TRBD1 could be the D gene, as 5 bases match. V loses 4 bases of germline sequence and J loses 4 bases, and the interval between the two ends is 8 bases. CDR1 and CDR2, looked up from the germline V gene, are SGHTA and FQGNSA. The CDR3 spans 12 residues, from the cysteine through the phenylalanine. The DNA shown is the 36-base CDR3, in frame from base 1.